The rows below give T cell receptor beta chains drawn from one sample of a study of blood T cells in healthy people across ages. TCRdb processed the 5' RACE reads anew with MiXCR; each CDR3 protein has one entry. The sample lists 1.5 million to 2 million distinct CDR3 sequences; approximately 28% were seen once. The sequenced material came from blood. The receptors here all came from a woman aged 25 to 39 in good health. Each CDR3 is given with its conserved first and last residue. A D gene is named only where the DNA matches it firmly. Rows give clone size only sometimes, using once, few, many, or a class for an expanded clone.

d_call: NA
j_call: TRBJ1-4
clone_size: few
v_call: TRBV6-6
cdr3_aa: CASSYYRATNEKLFF
cdr3_nt: TGTGCCAGCAGTTACTACAGGGCAACTAATGAAAAACTGTTTTTT

d_call: NA
j_call: TRBJ1-6
clone_size: NA
v_call: TRBV19
cdr3_aa: CASSINPTGSPPHF
cdr3_nt: TGTGCCAGTAGTATAAATCCCACCGGGTCTCCCCCCCACTTT

d_call: NA
j_call: TRBJ2-1
clone_size: NA
v_call: TRBV5-1
cdr3_aa: CASSLPPVDEQFF
cdr3_nt: TGCGCCAGCAGCTTACCACCGGTGGATGAGCAGTTCTTC

d_call: TRBD1
j_call: TRBJ1-2
clone_size: NA
v_call: TRBV20-1
cdr3_aa: CSARKRGQPYGYTF
cdr3_nt: TGCAGTGCTAGGAAACGGGGACAGCCCTATGGCTACACCTTC

d_call: NA
j_call: TRBJ1-1
clone_size: few
v_call: TRBV5-1
cdr3_aa: CASSLTTGMNTGAFF
cdr3_nt: TGCGCCAGCAGCTTGACGACTGGTATGAACACTGGAGCTTTCTTT

d_call: TRBD2
j_call: TRBJ2-7
clone_size: once
v_call: TRBV7-2
cdr3_aa: CASSPGLGYYEQYF
cdr3_nt: TGTGCCAGCAGCCCGGGACTAGGCTACTACGAGCAGTACTTC

d_call: TRBD1
j_call: TRBJ1-5
clone_size: many
v_call: TRBV5-1
cdr3_aa: CASSLEGGGQPQHF
cdr3_nt: TGCGCCAGCAGCTTGGAAGGGGGCGGTCAGCCCCAGCATTTT

d_call: NA
j_call: TRBJ2-7
clone_size: few
v_call: TRBV7-2
cdr3_aa: CASSSPMGRREQYF
cdr3_nt: TGTGCCAGCAGCTCGCCTATGGGGAGGAGAGAGCAGTACTTC

d_call: NA
j_call: TRBJ1-5
clone_size: few
v_call: TRBV7-2
cdr3_aa: CASSFEGFGQPQHF
cdr3_nt: TGTGCCAGCAGCTTCGAGGGTTTCGGTCAGCCCCAGCATTTT

d_call: NA
j_call: TRBJ2-1
clone_size: NA
v_call: TRBV7-9
cdr3_aa: CASSLDRINNEQFF
cdr3_nt: TGTGCCAGCAGCTTGGACAGAATTAACAATGAGCAGTTCTTC

d_call: TRBD2
j_call: TRBJ2-7
clone_size: NA
v_call: TRBV14
cdr3_aa: CASSPSLAGAAEQYF
cdr3_nt: TGTGCCAGCAGCCCTTCCCTAGCGGGAGCCGCCGAGCAGTACTTC

d_call: NA
j_call: TRBJ2-1
clone_size: few
v_call: TRBV6-5
cdr3_aa: CASSRGARNNEQFF
cdr3_nt: TGTGCCAGCAGCCGGGGGGCTAGAAACAATGAGCAGTTCTTC

d_call: TRBD2
j_call: TRBJ2-1
clone_size: few
v_call: TRBV20-1
cdr3_aa: CSASGSGRRSSYNEQFF
cdr3_nt: TGCAGTGCTAGTGGTAGCGGGAGGCGCAGCTCCTACAATGAGCAGTTCTTC

d_call: TRBD2
j_call: TRBJ2-1
clone_size: few
v_call: TRBV27
cdr3_aa: CASSVAGVLYNEQFF
cdr3_nt: TGTGCCAGCAGTGTAGCGGGAGTGCTCTACAATGAGCAGTTCTTC

d_call: NA
j_call: TRBJ2-7
clone_size: many
v_call: TRBV7-3
cdr3_aa: CASSLNPGYEQYF
cdr3_nt: TGTGCCAGCAGCTTAAATCCGGGCTACGAGCAGTACTTC

d_call: TRBD2
j_call: TRBJ2-7
clone_size: many
v_call: TRBV9
cdr3_aa: CASSVGASGSWDEQYF
cdr3_nt: TGTGCCAGCAGCGTAGGGGCTAGCGGGAGCTGGGACGAGCAGTACTTC

d_call: TRBD2
j_call: TRBJ2-1
clone_size: few
v_call: TRBV6-2/TRBV6-3
cdr3_aa: CASSYSGTSGASSYNEQFF
cdr3_nt: TGTGCCAGCAGTTATTCCGGGACTAGCGGGGCGAGCTCCTACAATGAGCAGTTCTTC

d_call: NA
j_call: TRBJ2-1
clone_size: few
v_call: TRBV29-1
cdr3_aa: CSVEVASFYNEQFF
cdr3_nt: TGCAGCGTTGAAGTGGCTTCCTTTTACAATGAGCAGTTCTTC

d_call: TRBD2
j_call: TRBJ2-7
clone_size: NA
v_call: TRBV27
cdr3_aa: CASSLGLAGFSYNEQYF
cdr3_nt: TGTGCCAGCAGCTTGGGACTAGCGGGGTTCTCCTACAATGAGCAGTACTTC

d_call: NA
j_call: TRBJ1-1
clone_size: NA
v_call: TRBV6-2/TRBV6-3
cdr3_aa: CASSPLLQGGGNTEAFF
cdr3_nt: TGTGCCAGCAGCCCACTGTTACAGGGAGGGGGGAACACTGAGGCTTTCTTT

d_call: TRBD1
j_call: TRBJ1-2
clone_size: many
v_call: TRBV29-1
cdr3_aa: CSVRPGTGVSYGYTF
cdr3_nt: TGCAGCGTCCGTCCCGGGACAGGGGTGTCCTATGGCTACACCTTC

d_call: NA
j_call: TRBJ1-5
clone_size: few
v_call: TRBV28
cdr3_aa: CASCPAGDYQPQHF
cdr3_nt: TGTGCCAGCTGTCCGGCAGGAGATTATCAGCCCCAGCATTTT

d_call: TRBD1
j_call: TRBJ2-1
clone_size: NA
v_call: TRBV24-1
cdr3_aa: CATSPDRGSYNEQFF
cdr3_nt: TGTGCCACCAGTCCGGACAGGGGCTCCTACAATGAGCAGTTCTTC

d_call: NA
j_call: TRBJ2-7
clone_size: few
v_call: TRBV6-2/TRBV6-3
cdr3_aa: CASSYGHPYEQYF
cdr3_nt: TGTGCCAGCAGTTACGGGCATCCCTACGAGCAGTACTTC

d_call: TRBD2
j_call: TRBJ2-3
clone_size: NA
v_call: TRBV7-3
cdr3_aa: CASSSETSGAGDTQYF
cdr3_nt: TGTGCCAGCAGCTCAGAGACTAGCGGGGCAGGAGATACGCAGTATTTT

d_call: NA
j_call: TRBJ2-3
clone_size: NA
v_call: TRBV2
cdr3_aa: CASSEGGGTRVTQYF
cdr3_nt: TGTGCCAGCAGTGAAGGGGGCGGGACAAGAGTGACGCAGTATTTT

d_call: NA
j_call: TRBJ1-1
clone_size: NA
v_call: TRBV18
cdr3_aa: CASSIDRNTEAFF
cdr3_nt: TGTGCCAGCTCCATAGACAGGAACACTGAAGCTTTCTTT

d_call: NA
j_call: TRBJ2-1
clone_size: many
v_call: TRBV3-1
cdr3_aa: CASSPRGGGGDEQFF
cdr3_nt: TGTGCCAGCAGCCCCAGAGGGGGCGGGGGTGATGAGCAGTTCTTC

d_call: TRBD1
j_call: TRBJ1-4
clone_size: few
v_call: TRBV6-6
cdr3_aa: CASSRTGREKLFF
cdr3_nt: TGTGCCAGCAGTAGGACAGGGCGAGAAAAACTGTTTTTT

d_call: TRBD2
j_call: TRBJ2-3
clone_size: NA
v_call: TRBV27
cdr3_aa: CASSQGGDYYTDTQYF
cdr3_nt: TGTGCCAGCAGCCAGGGCGGGGACTACTACACAGATACGCAGTATTTT

d_call: TRBD2
j_call: TRBJ2-7
clone_size: NA
v_call: TRBV18
cdr3_aa: CARCPPAGGRDYEQYF
cdr3_nt: TGTGCCAGGTGCCCACCGGCGGGAGGTAGGGACTACGAGCAGTACTTC

d_call: NA
j_call: TRBJ2-3
clone_size: few
v_call: TRBV6-5
cdr3_aa: CASEEPSTDTQYF
cdr3_nt: TGTGCCAGCGAGGAGCCTAGCACAGATACGCAGTATTTT

d_call: NA
j_call: TRBJ2-3
clone_size: few
v_call: TRBV7-2
cdr3_aa: CASSLGDIYTDTQYF
cdr3_nt: TGTGCCAGCAGCTTAGGCGACATTTACACAGATACGCAGTATTTT

d_call: NA
j_call: TRBJ2-1
clone_size: few
v_call: TRBV13
cdr3_aa: CASSSGPGEFWGNEQFF
cdr3_nt: TGTGCCAGCAGCTCTGGACCGGGGGAGTTTTGGGGCAATGAGCAGTTCTTC

d_call: NA
j_call: TRBJ1-1
clone_size: few
v_call: TRBV5-5
cdr3_aa: CASSFWTNTEAFF
cdr3_nt: TGTGCCAGCAGCTTTTGGACTAACACTGAAGCTTTCTTT

d_call: NA
j_call: TRBJ2-1
clone_size: few
v_call: TRBV2
cdr3_aa: CASRPGENEQFF
cdr3_nt: TGTGCCAGCAGACCAGGGGAGAATGAGCAGTTCTTC

d_call: NA
j_call: TRBJ1-5
clone_size: NA
v_call: TRBV2
cdr3_aa: CASSGARLRKQPQHF
cdr3_nt: TGTGCCAGCAGTGGGGCCCGCCTGCGAAAACAGCCCCAGCATTTT

d_call: NA
j_call: TRBJ1-1
clone_size: NA
v_call: TRBV20-1
cdr3_aa: CSAFIHTEAFF
cdr3_nt: TGCAGTGCTTTTATACACACTGAAGCTTTCTTT

d_call: NA
j_call: TRBJ2-1
clone_size: NA
v_call: TRBV4-2
cdr3_aa: CASSQELAGTNEQFF
cdr3_nt: TGTGCCAGCAGCCAAGAGCTGGCAGGAACGAATGAGCAGTTCTTC

d_call: NA
j_call: TRBJ2-4
clone_size: few
v_call: TRBV29-1
cdr3_aa: CSAPGLAKNIRYF
cdr3_nt: TGCAGCGCGCCGGGCCTAGCCAAAAACATTCGGTACTTC

d_call: NA
j_call: TRBJ2-7
clone_size: NA
v_call: TRBV27
cdr3_aa: CASSLTSFSYEQYF
cdr3_nt: TGTGCCAGCAGTTTAACTAGCTTCTCCTACGAGCAGTACTTC

d_call: NA
j_call: TRBJ1-2
clone_size: once
v_call: TRBV2
cdr3_aa: CASSEVGARGYTF
cdr3_nt: TGTGCCAGCAGTGAAGTTGGGGCGCGGGGCTACACCTTC

d_call: TRBD1
j_call: TRBJ1-2
clone_size: few
v_call: TRBV10-3
cdr3_aa: CAIGQGASDYGYTF
cdr3_nt: TGTGCCATTGGCCAGGGGGCTAGCGACTATGGCTACACCTTC

d_call: NA
j_call: TRBJ2-5
clone_size: NA
v_call: TRBV5-1
cdr3_aa: CASSFTGQETLYF
cdr3_nt: TGCGCCAGCAGCTTCACAGGGCAAGAGACCCTGTACTTC

d_call: TRBD1
j_call: TRBJ1-1
clone_size: NA
v_call: TRBV24-1
cdr3_aa: CATSDVTGSMNTEAFF
cdr3_nt: TGTGCCACCAGTGATGTGACAGGGTCCATGAACACTGAAGCTTTCTTT

d_call: NA
j_call: TRBJ1-6
clone_size: NA
v_call: TRBV12-3/TRBV12-4
cdr3_aa: CASRLLGGSYNSPLHF
cdr3_nt: TGTGCCAGCAGACTACTGGGGGGCTCCTATAATTCACCCCTCCACTTT

d_call: TRBD2
j_call: TRBJ2-2
clone_size: few
v_call: TRBV5-1
cdr3_aa: CASSPTGLAGGTGELFF
cdr3_nt: TGCGCCAGCAGCCCGACCGGACTAGCGGGAGGGACCGGGGAGCTGTTTTTT

d_call: TRBD2
j_call: TRBJ2-5
clone_size: NA
v_call: TRBV25-1
cdr3_aa: CAGSEYGEGQETQYF
cdr3_nt: TGTGCCGGCAGTGAATACGGGGAGGGCCAAGAGACCCAGTACTTC

d_call: TRBD2
j_call: TRBJ2-1
clone_size: NA
v_call: TRBV2
cdr3_aa: CASTSLGGINEQFF
cdr3_nt: TGTGCCAGCACCTCCTTGGGAGGGATTAATGAGCAGTTCTTC

d_call: TRBD2
j_call: TRBJ2-1
clone_size: NA
v_call: TRBV7-6
cdr3_aa: CASSLGRAGAYNEQFF
cdr3_nt: TGTGCCAGCAGCTTAGGTCGAGCGGGGGCCTACAATGAGCAGTTCTTC

d_call: TRBD2
j_call: TRBJ2-3
clone_size: few
v_call: TRBV5-1
cdr3_aa: CASSNGGATTDTQYF
cdr3_nt: TGCGCCAGCAGCAACGGGGGGGCGACCACAGATACGCAGTATTTT